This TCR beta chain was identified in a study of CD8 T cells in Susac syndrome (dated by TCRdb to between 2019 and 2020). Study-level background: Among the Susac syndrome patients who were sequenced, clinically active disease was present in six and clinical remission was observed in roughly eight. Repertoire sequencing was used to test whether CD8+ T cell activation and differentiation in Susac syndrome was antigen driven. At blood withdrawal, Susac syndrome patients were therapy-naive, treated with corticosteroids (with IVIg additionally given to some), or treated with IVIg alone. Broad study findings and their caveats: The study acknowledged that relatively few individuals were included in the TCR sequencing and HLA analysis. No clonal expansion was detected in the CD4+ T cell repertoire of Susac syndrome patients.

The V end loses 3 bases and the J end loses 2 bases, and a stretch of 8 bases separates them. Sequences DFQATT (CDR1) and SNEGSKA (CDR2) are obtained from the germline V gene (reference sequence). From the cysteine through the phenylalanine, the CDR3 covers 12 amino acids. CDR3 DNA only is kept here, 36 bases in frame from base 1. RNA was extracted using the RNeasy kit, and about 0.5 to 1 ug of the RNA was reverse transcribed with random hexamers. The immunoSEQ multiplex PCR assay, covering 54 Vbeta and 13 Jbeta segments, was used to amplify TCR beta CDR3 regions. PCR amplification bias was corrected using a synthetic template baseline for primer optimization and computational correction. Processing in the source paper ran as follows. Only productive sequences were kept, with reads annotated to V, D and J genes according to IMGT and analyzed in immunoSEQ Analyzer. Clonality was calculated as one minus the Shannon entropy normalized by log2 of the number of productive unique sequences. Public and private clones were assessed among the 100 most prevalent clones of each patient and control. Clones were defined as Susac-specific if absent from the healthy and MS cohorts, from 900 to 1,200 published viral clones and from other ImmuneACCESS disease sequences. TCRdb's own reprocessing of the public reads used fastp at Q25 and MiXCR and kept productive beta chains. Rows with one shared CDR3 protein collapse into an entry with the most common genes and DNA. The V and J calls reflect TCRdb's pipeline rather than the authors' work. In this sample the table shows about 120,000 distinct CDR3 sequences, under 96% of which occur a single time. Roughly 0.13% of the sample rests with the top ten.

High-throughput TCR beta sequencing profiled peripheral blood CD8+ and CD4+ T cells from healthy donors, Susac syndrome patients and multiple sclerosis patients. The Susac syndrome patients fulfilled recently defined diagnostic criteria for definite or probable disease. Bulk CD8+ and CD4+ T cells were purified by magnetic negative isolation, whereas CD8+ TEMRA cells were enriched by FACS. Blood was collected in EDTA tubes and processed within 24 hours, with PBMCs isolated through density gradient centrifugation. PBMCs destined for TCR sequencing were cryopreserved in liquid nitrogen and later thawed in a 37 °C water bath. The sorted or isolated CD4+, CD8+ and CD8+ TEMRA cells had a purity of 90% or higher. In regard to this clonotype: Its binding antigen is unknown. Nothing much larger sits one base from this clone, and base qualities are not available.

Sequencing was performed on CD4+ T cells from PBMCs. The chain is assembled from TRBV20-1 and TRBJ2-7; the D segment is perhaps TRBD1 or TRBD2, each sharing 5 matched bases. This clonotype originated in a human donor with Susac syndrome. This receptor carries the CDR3 CSASRDAYEQYF. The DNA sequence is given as TGCAGTGCTAGCCGGGACGCCTACGAGCAGTACTTC.